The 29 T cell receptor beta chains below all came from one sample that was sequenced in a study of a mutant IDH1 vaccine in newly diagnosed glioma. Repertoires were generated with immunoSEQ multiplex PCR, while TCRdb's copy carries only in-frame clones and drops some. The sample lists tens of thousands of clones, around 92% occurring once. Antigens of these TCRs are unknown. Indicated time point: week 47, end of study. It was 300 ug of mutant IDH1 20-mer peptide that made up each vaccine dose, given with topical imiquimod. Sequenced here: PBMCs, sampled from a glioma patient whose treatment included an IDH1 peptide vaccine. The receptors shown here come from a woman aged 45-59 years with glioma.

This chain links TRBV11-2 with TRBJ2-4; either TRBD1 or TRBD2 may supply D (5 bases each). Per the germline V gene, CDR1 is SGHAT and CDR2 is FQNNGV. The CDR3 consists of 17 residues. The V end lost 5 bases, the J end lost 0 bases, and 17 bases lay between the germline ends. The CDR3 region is CASSLGTAISAKNIQYF. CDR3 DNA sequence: TGTGCCAGCAGCCTAGGGACCGCAATTTCAGCCAAAAACATTCAGTACTTC.

The CDR3 here is CASSSPGLAGGVANEQFF. DNA of the CDR3: TGTGCCAGCAGTTCCCCGGGACTAGCGGGAGGAGTGGCCAATGAGCAGTTCTTC. The V and J genes are TRBV28 and TRBJ2-1; the match to TRBD2 covers 15 bases. The CDR3 sequence is 18 residues long. From germline, CDR1 is MDHEN and CDR2 SYDVKM. The trim removed 4 bases at V and 6 bases at J, leaving 10 bases unmatched.

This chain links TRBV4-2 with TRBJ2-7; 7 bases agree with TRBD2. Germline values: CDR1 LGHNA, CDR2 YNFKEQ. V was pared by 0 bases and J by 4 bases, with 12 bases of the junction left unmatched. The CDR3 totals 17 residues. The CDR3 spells CASSQDPMGGSPYEQYF. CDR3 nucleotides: TGTGCCAGCAGCCAAGATCCAATGGGCGGGAGTCCTTACGAGCAGTACTTC.

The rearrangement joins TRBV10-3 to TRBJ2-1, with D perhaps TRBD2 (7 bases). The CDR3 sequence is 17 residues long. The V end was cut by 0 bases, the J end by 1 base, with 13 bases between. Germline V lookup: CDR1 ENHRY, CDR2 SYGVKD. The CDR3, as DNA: TGTGCCATCAGTGAGTCGGGGGGGCCAAGGTCCTACAATGAGCAGTTCTTC. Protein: CAISESGGPRSYNEQFF.

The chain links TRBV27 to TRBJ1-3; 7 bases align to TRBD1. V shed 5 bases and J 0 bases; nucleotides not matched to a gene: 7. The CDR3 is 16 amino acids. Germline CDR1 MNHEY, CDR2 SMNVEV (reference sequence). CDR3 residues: CASSPTGTLSGNTIYF. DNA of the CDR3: TGTGCCAGCAGTCCGACAGGGACTCTCTCTGGAAACACCATATATTTT.

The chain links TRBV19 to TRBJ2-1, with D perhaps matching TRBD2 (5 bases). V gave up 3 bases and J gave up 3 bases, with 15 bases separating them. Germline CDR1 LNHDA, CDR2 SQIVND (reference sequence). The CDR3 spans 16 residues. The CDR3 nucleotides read TGTGCCAGTAGTATGGCTCGGGGATTCGGCTACAATGAGCAGTTCTTC. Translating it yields CASSMARGFGYNEQFF.

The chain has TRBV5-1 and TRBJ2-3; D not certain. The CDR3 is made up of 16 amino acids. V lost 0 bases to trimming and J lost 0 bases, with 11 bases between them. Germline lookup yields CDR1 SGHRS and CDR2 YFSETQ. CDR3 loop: CASSLDSGFSTDTQYF. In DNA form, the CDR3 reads TGCGCCAGCAGCTTGGATTCCGGATTTAGCACAGATACGCAGTATTTT. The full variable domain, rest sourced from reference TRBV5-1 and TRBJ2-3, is KAGVTQTPRYLIKTRGQQVTLSCSPISGHRSVSWYQQTPGQGLQFLFEYFSETQRNKGNFPGRFSGRQFSNSRSEMNVSTLELGDSALYLCASSLDSGFSTDTQYFGPGTRLTVL.

CDR3 sequence: CSAKSGNTIYF. Here the CDR3 DNA reads TGCAGTGCCAAGTCTGGAAACACCATATATTTT. The rearrangement uses TRBV20-1 and TRBJ1-3; the D is unclear. This CDR3 spans 11 amino acids. Germline CDR1 reads DFQATT; CDR2 reads SNEGSKA (reference sequence). V shed 6 bases and J shed 1 base, with 4 bases lying between them.

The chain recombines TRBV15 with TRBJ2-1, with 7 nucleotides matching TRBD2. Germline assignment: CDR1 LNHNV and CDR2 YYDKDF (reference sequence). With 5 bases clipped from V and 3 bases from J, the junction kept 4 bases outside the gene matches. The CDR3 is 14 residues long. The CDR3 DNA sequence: TGTGCCACCAGCGTCCGCGGGGGCTACAATGAGCAGTTCTTC. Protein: CATSVRGGYNEQFF.

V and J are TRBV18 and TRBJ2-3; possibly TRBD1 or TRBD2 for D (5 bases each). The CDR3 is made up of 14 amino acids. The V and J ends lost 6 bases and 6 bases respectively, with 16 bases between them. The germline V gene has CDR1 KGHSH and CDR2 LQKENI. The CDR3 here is CASSTGIGADTQYF. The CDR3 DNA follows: TGTGCCAGCTCCACCGGGATAGGGGCGGATACGCAGTATTTT.

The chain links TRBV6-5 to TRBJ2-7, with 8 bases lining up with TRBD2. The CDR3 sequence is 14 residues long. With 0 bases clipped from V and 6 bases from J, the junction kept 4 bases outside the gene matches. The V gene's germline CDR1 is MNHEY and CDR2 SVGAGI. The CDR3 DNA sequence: TGTGCCAGCAGTTACTCCCGGGGGGGGTCCGAGCAGTACTTC. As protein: CASSYSRGGSEQYF.

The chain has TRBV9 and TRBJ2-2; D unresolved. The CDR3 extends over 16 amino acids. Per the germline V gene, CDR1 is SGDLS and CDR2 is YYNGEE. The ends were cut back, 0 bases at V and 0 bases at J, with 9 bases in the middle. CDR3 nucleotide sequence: TGTGCCAGCAGCGTAGGGGTGGCTCCGAACACCGGGGAGCTGTTTTTT. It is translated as CASSVGVAPNTGELFF.

The CDR3: CASKEGAEETQYF. The CDR3 DNA is TGTGCCAGCAAGGAGGGGGCGGAAGAGACCCAGTACTTC. The V call is TRBV28, the J call TRBJ2-5, with D possibly matching TRBD1 (7 bases). V gave up 7 bases and J gave up 3 bases, with 12 bases separating them. CDR1 MDHEN and CDR2 SYDVKM come from the germline V gene. This CDR3 region has 13 residues. The full variable domain, completed using reference TRBV28 and TRBJ2-5, is DVKVTQSSRYLVKRTGEKVFLECVQDMDHENMFWYRQDPGLGLRLIYFSYDVKMKEKGDIPEGYSVSREKKERFSLILESASTNQTSMYLCASKEGAEETQYFGPGTRLLVL.

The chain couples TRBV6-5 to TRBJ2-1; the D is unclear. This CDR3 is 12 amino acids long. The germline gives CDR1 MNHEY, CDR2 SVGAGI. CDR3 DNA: TGTGCACTGAGGCCTCCCAGCGATGAGCAGTTCTTC. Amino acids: CALRPPSDEQFF.

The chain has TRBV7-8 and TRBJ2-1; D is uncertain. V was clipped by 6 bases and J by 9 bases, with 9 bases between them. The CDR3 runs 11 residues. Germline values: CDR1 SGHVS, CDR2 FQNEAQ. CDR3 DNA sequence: TGTGCCAGCAGGCAGGTGAGTGAGCAGTTCTTC. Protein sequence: CASRQVSEQFF.

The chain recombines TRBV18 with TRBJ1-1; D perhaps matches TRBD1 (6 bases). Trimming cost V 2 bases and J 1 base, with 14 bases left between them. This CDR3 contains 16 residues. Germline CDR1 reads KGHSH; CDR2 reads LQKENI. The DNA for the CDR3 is TGTGCCAGCTCACCAATCCCAACAGGGCGGAACACTGAAGCTTTCTTT. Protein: CASSPIPTGRNTEAFF. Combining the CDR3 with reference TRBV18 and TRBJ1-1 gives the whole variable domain NAGVMQNPRHLVRRRGQEARLRCSPMKGHSHVYWYRQLPEEGLKFMVYLQKENIIDESGMPKERFSAEFPKEGPSILRIQQVVRGDSAAYFCASSPIPTGRNTEAFFGQGTRLTVV.

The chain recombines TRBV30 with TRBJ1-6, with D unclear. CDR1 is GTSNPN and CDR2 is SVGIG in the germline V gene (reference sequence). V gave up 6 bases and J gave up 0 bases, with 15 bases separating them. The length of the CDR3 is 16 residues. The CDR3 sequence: CACPDGLSSYNSPLHF. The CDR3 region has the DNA TGTGCCTGCCCGGACGGACTGAGCTCCTATAATTCACCCCTCCACTTT. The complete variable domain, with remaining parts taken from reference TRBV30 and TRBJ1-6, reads SQTIHQWPATLVQPVGSPLSLECTVEGTSNPNLYWYRQAAGRGLQLLFYSVGIGQISSEVPQNLSASRPQDRQFILSSKKLLLSDSGFYLCACPDGLSSYNSPLHFGNGTRLTVT.

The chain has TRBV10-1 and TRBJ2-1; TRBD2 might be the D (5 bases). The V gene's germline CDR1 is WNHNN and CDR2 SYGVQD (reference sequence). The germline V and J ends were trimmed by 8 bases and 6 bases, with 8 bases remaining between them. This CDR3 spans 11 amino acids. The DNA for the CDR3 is TGCGCCAGCGGGAGAGCCAATGAGCAGTTCTTC. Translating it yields CASGRANEQFF.

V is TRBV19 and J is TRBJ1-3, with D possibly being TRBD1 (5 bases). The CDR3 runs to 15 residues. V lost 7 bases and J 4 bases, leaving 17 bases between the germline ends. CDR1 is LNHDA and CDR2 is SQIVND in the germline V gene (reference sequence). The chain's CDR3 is CASNPRRGGGNTIYF. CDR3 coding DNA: TGTGCCAGTAACCCGCGGAGGGGCGGGGGAAACACCATATATTTT. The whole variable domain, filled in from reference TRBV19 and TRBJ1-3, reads DGGITQSPKYLFRKEGQNVTLSCEQNLNHDAMYWYRQDPGQGLRLIYYSQIVNDFQKGDIAEGYSVSREKKESFPLTVTSAQKNPTAFYLCASNPRRGGGNTIYFGEGSWLTVV.

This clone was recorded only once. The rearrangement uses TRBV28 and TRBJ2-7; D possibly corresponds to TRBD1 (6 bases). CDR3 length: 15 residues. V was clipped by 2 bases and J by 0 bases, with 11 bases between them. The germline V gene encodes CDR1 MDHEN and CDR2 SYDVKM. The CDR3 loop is CASSLGDISSYEQYF. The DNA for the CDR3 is TGTGCCAGCAGTTTAGGGGACATCAGCTCCTACGAGCAGTACTTC.

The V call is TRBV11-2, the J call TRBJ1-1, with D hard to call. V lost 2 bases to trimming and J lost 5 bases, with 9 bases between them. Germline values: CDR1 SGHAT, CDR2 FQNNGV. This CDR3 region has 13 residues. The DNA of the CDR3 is TGTGCCAGCAGCTTACTAAAAAGAACTGAAGCTTTCTTT. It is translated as CASSLLKRTEAFF.

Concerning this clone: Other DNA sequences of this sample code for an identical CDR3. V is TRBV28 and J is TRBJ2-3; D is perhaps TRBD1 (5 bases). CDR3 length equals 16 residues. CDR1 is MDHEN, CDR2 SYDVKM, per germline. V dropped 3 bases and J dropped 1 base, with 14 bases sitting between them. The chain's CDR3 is CASSLYWTPGTDTQYF. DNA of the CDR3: TGTGCCAGCAGTTTGTACTGGACACCCGGCACAGATACGCAGTATTTT. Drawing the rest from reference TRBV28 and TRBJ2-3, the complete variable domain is DVKVTQSSRYLVKRTGEKVFLECVQDMDHENMFWYRQDPGLGLRLIYFSYDVKMKEKGDIPEGYSVSREKKERFSLILESASTNQTSMYLCASSLYWTPGTDTQYFGPGTRLTVL.

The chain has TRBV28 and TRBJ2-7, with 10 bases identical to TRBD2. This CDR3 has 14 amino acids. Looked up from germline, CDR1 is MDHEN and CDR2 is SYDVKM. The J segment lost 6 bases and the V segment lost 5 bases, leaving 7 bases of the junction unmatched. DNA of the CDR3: TGTGCCAGCAGTACTTCTAGCGGGAGTTTCGAGCAGTACTTC. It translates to CASSTSSGSFEQYF.

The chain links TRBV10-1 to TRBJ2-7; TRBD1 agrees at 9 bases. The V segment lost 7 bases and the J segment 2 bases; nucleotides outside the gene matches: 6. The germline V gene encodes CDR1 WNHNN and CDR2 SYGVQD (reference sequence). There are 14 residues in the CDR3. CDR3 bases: TGCGCCAGCACTGGGACAGGGTCCACCTACGAGCAGTACTTC. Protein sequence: CASTGTGSTYEQYF.

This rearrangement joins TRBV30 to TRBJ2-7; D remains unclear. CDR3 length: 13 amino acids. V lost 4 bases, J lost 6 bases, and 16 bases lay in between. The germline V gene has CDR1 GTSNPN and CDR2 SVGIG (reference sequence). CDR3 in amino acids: CAWTARAWAEQYF. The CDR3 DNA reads TGTGCCTGGACAGCTAGGGCTTGGGCCGAGCAGTACTTC.

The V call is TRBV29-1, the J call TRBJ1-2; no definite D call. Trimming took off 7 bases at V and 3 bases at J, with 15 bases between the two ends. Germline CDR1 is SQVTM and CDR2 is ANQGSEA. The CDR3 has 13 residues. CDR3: CSALRVGDYGYTF. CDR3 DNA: TGCAGCGCCCTCCGGGTGGGAGACTATGGCTACACCTTC.

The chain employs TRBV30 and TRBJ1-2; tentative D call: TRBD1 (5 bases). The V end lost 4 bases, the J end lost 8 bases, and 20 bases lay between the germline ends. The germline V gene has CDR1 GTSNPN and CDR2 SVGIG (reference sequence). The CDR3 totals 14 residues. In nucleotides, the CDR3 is TGTGCCTGGACCTCCTGGGACGGAGCCACGGGCTACACCTTC. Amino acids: CAWTSWDGATGYTF.

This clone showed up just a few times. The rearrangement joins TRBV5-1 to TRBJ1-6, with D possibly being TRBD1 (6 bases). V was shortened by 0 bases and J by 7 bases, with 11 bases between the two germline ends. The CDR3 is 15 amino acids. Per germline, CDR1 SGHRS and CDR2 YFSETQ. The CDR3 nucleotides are TGCGCCAGCAGCTTGGACAGGGTAGACAATTCACCCCTCCACTTT. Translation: CASSLDRVDNSPLHF.

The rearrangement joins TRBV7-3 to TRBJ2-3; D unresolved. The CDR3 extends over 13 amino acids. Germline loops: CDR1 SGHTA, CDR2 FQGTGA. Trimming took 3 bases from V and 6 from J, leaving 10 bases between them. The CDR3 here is CASSFGPGDTQYF. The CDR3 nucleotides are TGTGCCAGCAGCTTCGGACCTGGGGATACGCAGTATTTT. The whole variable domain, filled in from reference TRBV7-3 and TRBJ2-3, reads GAGVSQTPSNKVTEKGKYVELRCDPISGHTALYWYRQSLGQGPEFLIYFQGTGAADDSGLPNDRFFAVRPEGSVSTLKIQRTERGDSAVYLCASSFGPGDTQYFGPGTRLTVL.